This T cell receptor (beta chain) originates from a study of blood T cell repertoires in COVID-19. Turning to the study itself: T cells, B-cell-depleted T cells, or PBMCs provided the cDNA or gDNA that served as material.

V was shortened by 6 bases and J by 0 bases, with 14 bases between the two germline ends. The V gene's germline CDR1 is MDHEN and CDR2 SYDVKM. This CDR3 region has 15 residues. As originally analysed: Reference gene primer amplification in the assay estimated nucleated cell counts. TCRdb's table, derived via immunoSEQ multiplex PCR, lists solely in-frame clones and lacks some. Clone size and the V and J calls come from that table; the DNA yielded D and trimming. Of approximately 200,000 clones listed, 70% to 90% are singletons. Seattle enrolled patients during active infection and tracked them longitudinally.

V and J are TRBV28 and TRBJ2-5; TRBD2 is a possible D gene (6 bases). The sequence was collected from a person aged 70 to 79 with COVID-19, enrolled during active disease. The source material was peripheral blood. Here the CDR3 DNA reads TGTGCCAGCAGGTCCGGGACTCAGTACCAAGAGACCCAGTACTTC. This codes for CASRSGTQYQETQYF.